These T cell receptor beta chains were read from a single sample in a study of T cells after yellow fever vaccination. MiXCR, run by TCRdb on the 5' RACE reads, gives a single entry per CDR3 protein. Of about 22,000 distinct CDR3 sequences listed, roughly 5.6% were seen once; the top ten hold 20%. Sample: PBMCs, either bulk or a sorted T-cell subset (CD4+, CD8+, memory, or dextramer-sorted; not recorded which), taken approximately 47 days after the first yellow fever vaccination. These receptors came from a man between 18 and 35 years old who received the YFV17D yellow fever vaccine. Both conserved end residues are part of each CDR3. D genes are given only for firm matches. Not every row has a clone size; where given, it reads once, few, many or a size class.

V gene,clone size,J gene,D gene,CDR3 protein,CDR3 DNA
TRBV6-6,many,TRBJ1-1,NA,CASSGAGTEAFF,TGTGCCAGCTCAGGAGCAGGTACTGAAGCTTTCTTT
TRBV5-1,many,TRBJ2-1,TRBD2,CASSVTSVREQFF,TGCGCCAGCAGCGTGACTAGCGTCCGTGAGCAGTTCTTC
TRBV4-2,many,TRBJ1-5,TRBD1,CASSQDPGQGGINQPQHF,TGTGCCAGCAGCCAAGATCCGGGACAGGGGGGAATCAATCAGCCCCAGCATTTT
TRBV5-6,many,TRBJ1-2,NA,CASSLIGGGGYGYTF,TGTGCCAGCAGCCTCATTGGCGGGGGCGGCTATGGCTACACCTTC
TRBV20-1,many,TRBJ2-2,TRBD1,CSARRGTGGTGELFF,TGCAGTGCTAGGCGAGGGACAGGGGGAACCGGGGAGCTGTTTTTT
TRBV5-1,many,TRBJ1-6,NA,CASSAGNSPLHF,TGCGCCAGCAGCGCAGGGAACTCACCCCTCCACTTT
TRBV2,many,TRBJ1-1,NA,CASPTGMNTEAFF,TGTGCCAGCCCAACAGGCATGAACACTGAAGCTTTCTTT
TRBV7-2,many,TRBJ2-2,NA,CASSLATAWGAGELFF,TGTGCCAGCAGCTTAGCCACAGCCTGGGGCGCCGGGGAGCTGTTTTTT
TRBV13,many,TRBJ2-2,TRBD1,CASSPPTGGGELFF,TGTGCCAGCAGTCCACCAACAGGGGGCGGGGAGCTGTTTTTT
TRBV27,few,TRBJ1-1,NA,CASSLGAVGNTEAFF,TGTGCCAGCAGTTTAGGGGCGGTGGGGAACACTGAAGCTTTCTTT
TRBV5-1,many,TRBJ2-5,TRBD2,CASSSGTSGGPKAQYF,TGCGCCAGCAGCTCCGGGACTAGCGGGGGCCCCAAGGCCCAGTACTTC
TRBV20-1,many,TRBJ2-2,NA,CSASGDIKNTGELFF,TGCAGTGCTAGTGGGGACATCAAGAACACCGGGGAGCTGTTTTTT
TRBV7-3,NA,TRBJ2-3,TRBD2,CASSLTPTSGGRFDTQYF,TGTGCCAGCAGCTTAACACCGACTAGCGGGGGAAGGTTTGATACGCAGTATTTT
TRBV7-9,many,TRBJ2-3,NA,CASSFRGSNTDTQYF,TGTGCCAGCAGCTTTCGGGGCAGCAACACAGATACGCAGTATTTT
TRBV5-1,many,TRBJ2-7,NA,CASSAEGARGEQYF,TGCGCCAGCAGTGCGGAGGGGGCTCGTGGAGAGCAGTACTTC
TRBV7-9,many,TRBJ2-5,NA,CASSLIVETQYF,TGTGCCAGCAGCTTAATCGTAGAGACCCAGTACTTC
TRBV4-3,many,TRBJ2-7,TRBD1,CASSQGTGLSYEQYF,TGCGCCAGCAGCCAGGGGACAGGGTTATCCTACGAGCAGTACTTC
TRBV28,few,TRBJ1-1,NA,CASSAITEAFF,TGTGCCAGCAGTGCGATCACTGAAGCTTTCTTT
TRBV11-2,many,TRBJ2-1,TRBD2,CASSLEGTSGGPYNEQFF,TGTGCCAGCAGCTTAGAGGGGACTAGCGGGGGACCCTACAATGAGCAGTTCTTC
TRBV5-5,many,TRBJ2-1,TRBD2,CASSSTRGGNEQFF,TGTGCCAGCAGCTCAACCCGGGGGGGCAATGAGCAGTTCTTC
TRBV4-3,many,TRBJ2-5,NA,CASSHSNRETQYF,TGCGCCAGCAGCCACAGCAACCGGGAGACCCAGTACTTC
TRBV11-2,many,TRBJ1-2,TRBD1,CASRVGQAVKMGYTF,TGTGCCAGCAGGGTGGGACAGGCTGTCAAAATGGGCTACACCTTC